Each of the 5 T cell receptor beta chains below was sequenced from the same sample in a study of OX40 agonist ivuxolimab in advanced cancers. TCRdb's table, derived via immunoSEQ multiplex PCR, lists solely in-frame clones and lacks some. The repertoire holds about 40,000 clones, with 70% to 85% as singletons. Specimen: CD4+ or CD8+ T cells sorted from blood, collected in a trial of the OX40 agonist ivuxolimab. These receptors all stem from an adult with an advanced solid tumor such as melanoma, head and neck, liver or kidney cancer.

This clone was seen a single time. The V gene is TRBV10-3, the J gene TRBJ2-1; D is unclear. CDR1 ENHRY and CDR2 SYGVKD come from the germline V gene. The CDR3 covers 12 residues. Trimming pared 11 bases from V and 3 bases from J, leaving 11 bases between. The CDR3 nucleotides are TGTGCCCTGCAAACTAACTACAATGAGCAGTTCTTC. This gives the protein CALQTNYNEQFF.

The chain recombines TRBV18 with TRBJ2-1; D is ambiguous. Germline CDR1 reads KGHSH; CDR2 reads LQKENI. The CDR3 extends over 12 amino acids. Trimming shortened V by 5 bases and J by 5 bases, and 7 bases separated the two germline ends. This chain's CDR3 is CASSEPDNEQFF. The CDR3 region has the DNA TGTGCCAGCTCAGAACCAGACAATGAGCAGTTCTTC. Filled out from reference TRBV18 and TRBJ2-1, the complete variable domain reads NAGVMQNPRHLVRRRGQEARLRCSPMKGHSHVYWYRQLPEEGLKFMVYLQKENIIDESGMPKERFSAEFPKEGPSILRIQQVVRGDSAAYFCASSEPDNEQFFGPGTRLTVL.

This chain connects TRBV7-9 to TRBJ2-5; possibly TRBD1 for D (5 bases). Germline CDR1 SEHNR, CDR2 FQNEAQ (reference sequence). The CDR3 loop spans 14 amino acids. V was clipped by 7 bases and J by 2 bases, with 14 bases between them. CDR3: CASTLDNQQETQYF. The CDR3 DNA sequence: TGTGCCAGCACCCTGGACAACCAACAAGAGACCCAGTACTTC.

V is TRBV28 and J is TRBJ1-2, with D hard to call. The ends were cut back, 8 bases at V and 4 bases at J, with 17 bases in the middle. Looked up from germline, CDR1 is MDHEN and CDR2 is SYDVKM. The CDR3 is made up of 14 amino acids. The CDR3 coding sequence is TGTGCCAGCCGGATAGACGGGAGAGTCTATGGCTACACCTTC. Its protein is CASRIDGRVYGYTF.

The chain uses TRBV19 and TRBJ2-5; 11 bases map to TRBD2. CDR3 length equals 15 residues. Looked up from germline, CDR1 is LNHDA and CDR2 is SQIVND (reference sequence). J gave up 4 bases and V 1 base, and 2 bases lay outside the gene matches. The CDR3 loop is CASSIAGLAGETQYF. Here the CDR3 DNA reads TGTGCCAGTAGTATAGCAGGACTAGCGGGAGAGACCCAGTACTTC.